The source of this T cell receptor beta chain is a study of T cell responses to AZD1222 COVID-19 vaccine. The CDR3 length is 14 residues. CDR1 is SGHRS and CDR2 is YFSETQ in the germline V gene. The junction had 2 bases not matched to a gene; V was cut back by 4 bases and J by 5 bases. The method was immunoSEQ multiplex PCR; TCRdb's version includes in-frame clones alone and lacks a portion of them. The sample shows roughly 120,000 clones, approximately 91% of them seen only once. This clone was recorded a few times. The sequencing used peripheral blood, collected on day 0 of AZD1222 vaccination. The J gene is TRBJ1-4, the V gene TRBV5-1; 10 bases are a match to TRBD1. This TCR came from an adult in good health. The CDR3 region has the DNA TGCGCCAGCAGCCTGGGACAGGGGAATGAAAAACTGTTTTTT. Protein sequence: CASSLGQGNEKLFF.